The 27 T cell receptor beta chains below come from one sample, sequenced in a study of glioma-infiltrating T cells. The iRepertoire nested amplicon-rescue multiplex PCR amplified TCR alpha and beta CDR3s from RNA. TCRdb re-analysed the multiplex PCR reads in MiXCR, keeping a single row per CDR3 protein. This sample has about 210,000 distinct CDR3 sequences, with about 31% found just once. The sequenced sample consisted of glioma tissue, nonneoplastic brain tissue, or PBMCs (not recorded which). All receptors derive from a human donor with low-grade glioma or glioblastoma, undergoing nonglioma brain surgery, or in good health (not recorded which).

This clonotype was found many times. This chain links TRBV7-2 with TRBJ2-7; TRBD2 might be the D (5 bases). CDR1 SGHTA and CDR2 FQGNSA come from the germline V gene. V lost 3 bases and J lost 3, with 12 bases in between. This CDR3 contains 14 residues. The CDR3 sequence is CASSLGAVVYEQYF. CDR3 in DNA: TGTGCCAGCAGCTTGGGAGCGGTGGTCTACGAGCAGTACTTC.

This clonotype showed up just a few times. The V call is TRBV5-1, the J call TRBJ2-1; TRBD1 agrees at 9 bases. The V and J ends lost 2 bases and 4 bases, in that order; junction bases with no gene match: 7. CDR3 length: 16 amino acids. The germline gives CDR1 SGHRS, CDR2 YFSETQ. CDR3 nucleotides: TGCGCCAGCAGCTTCATAGGGACAGGGCCTTACAATGAGCAGTTCTTC. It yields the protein CASSFIGTGPYNEQFF.

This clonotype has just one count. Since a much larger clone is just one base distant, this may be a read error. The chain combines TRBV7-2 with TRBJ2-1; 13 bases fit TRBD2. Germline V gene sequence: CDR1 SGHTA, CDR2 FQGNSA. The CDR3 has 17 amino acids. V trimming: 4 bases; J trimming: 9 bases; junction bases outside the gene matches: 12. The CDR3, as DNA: TGTGCCAGCAGCTGGAAATCCGGACTAGCGGGGGTCAGTGAGCAGTTCTTC. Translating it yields CASSWKSGLAGVSEQFF.

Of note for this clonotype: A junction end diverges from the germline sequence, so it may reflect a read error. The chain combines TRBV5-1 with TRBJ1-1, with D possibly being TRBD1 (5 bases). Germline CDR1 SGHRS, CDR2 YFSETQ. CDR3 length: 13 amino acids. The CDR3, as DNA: TGCGCCAACAGCTGGGGAGGGGAGACTGAAGCTTTCTTT. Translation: CANSWGGETEAFF. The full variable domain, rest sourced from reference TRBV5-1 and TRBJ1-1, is KAGVTQTPRYLIKTRGQQVTLSCSPISGHRSVSWYQQTPGQGLQFLFEYFSETQRNKGNFPGRFSGRQFSNSRSEMNVSTLELGDSALYLCANSWGGETEAFFGQGTRLTVV.

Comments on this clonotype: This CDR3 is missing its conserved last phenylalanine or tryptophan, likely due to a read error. The CDR3 coding sequence is TGTGCCAGCAGCCTAACCCTTCTCTCTGGGGCCAACGTCCTGACTTTA. It is translated as CASSLTLLSGANVLTL. The rearrangement links TRBV7-9 to TRBJ2-6; no definite D call. Trimming shortened V by 5 bases and J by 0 bases, and 11 bases separated the two germline ends. The germline V gene encodes CDR1 SEHNR and CDR2 FQNEAQ (reference sequence). The CDR3 length is 16 residues.

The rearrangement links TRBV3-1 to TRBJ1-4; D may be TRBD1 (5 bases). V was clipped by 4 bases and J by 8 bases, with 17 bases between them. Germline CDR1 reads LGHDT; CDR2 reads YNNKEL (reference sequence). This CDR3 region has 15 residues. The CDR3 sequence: CASSLMTGAGEKLFF. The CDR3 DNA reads TGTGCCAGCAGCCTAATGACCGGGGCGGGAGAAAAACTGTTTTTT.

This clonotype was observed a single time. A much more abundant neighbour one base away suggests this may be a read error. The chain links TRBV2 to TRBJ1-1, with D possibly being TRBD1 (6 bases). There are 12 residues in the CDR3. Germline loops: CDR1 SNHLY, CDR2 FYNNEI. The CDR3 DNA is TGTGCCAGCAGGAGGGGGAACACTGAAACTTTCTTT. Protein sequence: CASRRGNTETFF.

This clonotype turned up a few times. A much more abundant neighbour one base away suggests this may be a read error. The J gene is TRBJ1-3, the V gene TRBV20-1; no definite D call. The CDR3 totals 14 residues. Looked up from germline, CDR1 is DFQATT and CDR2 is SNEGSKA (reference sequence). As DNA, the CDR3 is TGCAGTGCTAGAGTTCCCAGCTCTAGAAACACCATATATTTT. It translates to CSARVPSSRNTIYF.

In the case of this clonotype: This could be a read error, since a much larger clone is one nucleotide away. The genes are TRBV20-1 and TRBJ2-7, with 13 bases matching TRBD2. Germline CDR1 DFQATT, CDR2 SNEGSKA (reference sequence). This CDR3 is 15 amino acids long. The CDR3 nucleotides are TGCAGTGCTCCACTAGCGGGAGGGCCTATTTACGAGAAGTACTTC. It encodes CSAPLAGGPIYEKYF.

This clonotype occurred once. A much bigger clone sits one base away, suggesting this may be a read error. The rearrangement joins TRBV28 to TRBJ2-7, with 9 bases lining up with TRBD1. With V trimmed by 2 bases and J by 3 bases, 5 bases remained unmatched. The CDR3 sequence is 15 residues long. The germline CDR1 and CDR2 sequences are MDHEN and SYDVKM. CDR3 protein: CASSLDRGVVYEQYF. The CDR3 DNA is TGTGCCAGCAGTTTAGACAGGGGGGTAGTCTACGAGCAGTACTTC.

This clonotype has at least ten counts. The DNA of the CDR3 is TGTGCCAGTAGTCCCAGAGATCGCACAGATACGCAGTATTTT. Translation: CASSPRDRTDTQYF. The genes are TRBV19 and TRBJ2-3; D call uncertain. Between the trimmed V and J ends, which lost 5 bases and 1 base, there was a span of 10 bases. The CDR3 contains 14 residues. Germline CDR1 LNHDA, CDR2 SQIVND (reference sequence).

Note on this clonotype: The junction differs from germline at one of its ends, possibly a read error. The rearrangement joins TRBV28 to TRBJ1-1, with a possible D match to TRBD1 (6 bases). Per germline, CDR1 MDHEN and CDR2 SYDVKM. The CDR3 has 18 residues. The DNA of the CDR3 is TGTGCCAGCAGCTCCAGGGGAAGGGGACGAACCAGGTACACTAAAGCTTTCTTT. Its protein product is CASSSRGRGRTRYTKAFF.

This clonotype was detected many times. The CDR3 loop reads CASSQDTVNYEQYF. For the CDR3, the DNA is TGCGCCAGCAGCCAAGATACGGTCAACTACGAGCAGTACTTC. The chain is built from TRBV4-3 and TRBJ2-7; D call uncertain. This CDR3 has 14 residues. The germline gives CDR1 LGHNA, CDR2 YSLEER. V was cut by 0 bases and J by 3 bases, with 9 bases left in between.

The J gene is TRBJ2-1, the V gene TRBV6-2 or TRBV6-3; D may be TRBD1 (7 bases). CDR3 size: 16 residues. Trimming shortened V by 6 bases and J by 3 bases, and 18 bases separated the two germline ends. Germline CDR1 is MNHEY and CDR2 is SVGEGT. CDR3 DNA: TGTGCCAGCAGAATTGACAGGGAGGCCGACTACAATGAGCAGTTCTTC. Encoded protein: CASRIDREADYNEQFF.

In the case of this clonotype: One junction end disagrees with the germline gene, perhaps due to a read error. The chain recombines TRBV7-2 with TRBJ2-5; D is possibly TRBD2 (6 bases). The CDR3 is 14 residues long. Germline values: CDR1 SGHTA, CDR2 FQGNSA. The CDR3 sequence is CASSPEVGGEAQYF. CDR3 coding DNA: TGTGCCAGCAGCCCCGAGGTGGGGGGAGAGGCCCAGTACTTC.

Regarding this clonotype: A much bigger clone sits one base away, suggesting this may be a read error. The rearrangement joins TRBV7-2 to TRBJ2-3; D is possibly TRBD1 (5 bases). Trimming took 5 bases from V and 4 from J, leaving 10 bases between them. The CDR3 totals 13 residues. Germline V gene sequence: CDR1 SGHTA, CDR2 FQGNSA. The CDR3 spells CASSTGYADTQYF. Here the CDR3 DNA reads TGTGCCAGCAGCACAGGTTACGCAGATACGCAGTATTTT.

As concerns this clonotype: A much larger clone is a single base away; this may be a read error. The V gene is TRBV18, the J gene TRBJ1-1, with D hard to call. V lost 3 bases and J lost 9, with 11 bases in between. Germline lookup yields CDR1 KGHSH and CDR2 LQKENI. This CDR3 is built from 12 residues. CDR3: CASSPTSDKAFF. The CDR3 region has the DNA TGTGCCAGCTCACCGACGAGTGATAAAGCTTTCTTT.

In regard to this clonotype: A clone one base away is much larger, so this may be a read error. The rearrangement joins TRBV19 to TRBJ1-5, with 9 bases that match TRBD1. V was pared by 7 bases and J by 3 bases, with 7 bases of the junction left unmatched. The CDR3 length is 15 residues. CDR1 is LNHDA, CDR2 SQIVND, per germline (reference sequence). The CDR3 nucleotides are TGTGCCAGTACCGAGGGACAGGGAAACAATCAGCCCCAGCATTTT. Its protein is CASTEGQGNNQPQHF.

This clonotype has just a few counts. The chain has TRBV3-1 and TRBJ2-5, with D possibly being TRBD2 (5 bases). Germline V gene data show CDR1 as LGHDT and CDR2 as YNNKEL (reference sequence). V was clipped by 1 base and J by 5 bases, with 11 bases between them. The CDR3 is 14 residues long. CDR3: CASSQGSGKETQYF. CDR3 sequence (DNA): TGTGCCAGCAGCCAAGGGTCCGGGAAGGAGACCCAGTACTTC.

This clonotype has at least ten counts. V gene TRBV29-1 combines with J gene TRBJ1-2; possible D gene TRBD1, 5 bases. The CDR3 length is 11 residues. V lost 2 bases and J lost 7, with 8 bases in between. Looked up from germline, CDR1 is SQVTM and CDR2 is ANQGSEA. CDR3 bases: TGCAGCGTTGAACAGGGCACTGGCTACACCTTC. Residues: CSVEQGTGYTF.

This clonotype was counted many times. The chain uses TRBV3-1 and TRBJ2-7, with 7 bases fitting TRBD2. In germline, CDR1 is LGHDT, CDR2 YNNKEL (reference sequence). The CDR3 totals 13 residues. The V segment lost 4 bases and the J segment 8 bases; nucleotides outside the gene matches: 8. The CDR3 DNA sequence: TGTGCCAGCAGCCCACGGCGGGAGTCACAGCAGTACTTC. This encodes CASSPRRESQQYF.

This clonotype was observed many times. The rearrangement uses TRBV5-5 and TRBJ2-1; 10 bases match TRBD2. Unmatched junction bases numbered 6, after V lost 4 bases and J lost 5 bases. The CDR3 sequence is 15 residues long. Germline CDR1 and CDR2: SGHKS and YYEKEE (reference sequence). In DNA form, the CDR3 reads TGTGCCAGCAGCACCGGGACTAGCGAACACAATGAGCAGTTCTTC. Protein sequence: CASSTGTSEHNEQFF.

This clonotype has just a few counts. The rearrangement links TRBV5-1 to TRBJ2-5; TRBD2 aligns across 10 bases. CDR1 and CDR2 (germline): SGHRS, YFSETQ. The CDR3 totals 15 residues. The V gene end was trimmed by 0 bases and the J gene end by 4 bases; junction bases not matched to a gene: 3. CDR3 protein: CASSLASGSGETQYF. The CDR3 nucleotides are TGCGCCAGCAGCTTGGCTAGCGGGAGTGGAGAGACCCAGTACTTC.

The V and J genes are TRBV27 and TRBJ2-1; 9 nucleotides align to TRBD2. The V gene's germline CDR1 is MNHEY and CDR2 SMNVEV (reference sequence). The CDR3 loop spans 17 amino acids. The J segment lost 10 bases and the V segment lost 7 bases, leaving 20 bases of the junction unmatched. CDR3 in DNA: TGTGCCAGCACTGATCTTTGGGGACTAGCAGGGGTGGAGGAGCAGTTCTTC. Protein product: CASTDLWGLAGVEEQFF.

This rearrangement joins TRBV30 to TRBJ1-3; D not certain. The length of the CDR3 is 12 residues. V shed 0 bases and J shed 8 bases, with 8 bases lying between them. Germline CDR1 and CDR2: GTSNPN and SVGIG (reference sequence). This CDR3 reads CAWSVSVDTIYF. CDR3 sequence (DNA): TGTGCCTGGAGTGTAAGTGTCGACACCATATATTTT.

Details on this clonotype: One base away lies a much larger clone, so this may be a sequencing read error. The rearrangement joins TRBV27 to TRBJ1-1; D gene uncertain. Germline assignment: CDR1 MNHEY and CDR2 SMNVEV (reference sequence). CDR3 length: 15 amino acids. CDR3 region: CASSPRFGANTKAFF. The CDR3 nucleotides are TGTGCCAGCAGCCCGCGTTTTGGAGCGAACACTAAAGCTTTCTTT.

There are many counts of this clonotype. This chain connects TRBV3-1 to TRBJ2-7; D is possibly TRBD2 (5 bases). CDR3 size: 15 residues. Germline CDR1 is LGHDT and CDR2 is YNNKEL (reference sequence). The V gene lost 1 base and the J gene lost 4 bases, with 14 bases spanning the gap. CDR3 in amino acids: CASSQAPGDSYEQYF. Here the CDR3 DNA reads TGTGCCAGCAGCCAAGCTCCCGGGGATTCGTACGAGCAGTACTTC.